These 14 T cell receptor beta chains were all obtained from the same sample, sequenced in a study of T cell repertoires and HLA-DP antigens. After approximately two weeks, CD4+ cells were restimulated approximately 25 h with the same allogeneic DPB1. Cells were stimulated with HeLa cells transduced with HLA-DPA1/DPB1, HLA-DM, invariant chain and CD80. The data were produced by immunoSEQ multiplex PCR, yet TCRdb's version contains in-frame clones alone and is incomplete. The sample carries nearly 2,500 clones, around 70% recorded once. Sequencing used CD137- CD4+ T cells from cultured PBMCs. The receptors were sampled from a man in his sixties in good health and CMV-seronegative.

This chain uses TRBV9 with TRBJ1-4; unclear D gene. With 0 bases removed from V and 8 bases from J, the gap between germline ends came to 5 bases. Germline CDR1 and CDR2: SGDLS and YYNGEE. The length of the CDR3 is 12 residues. CDR3 region: CASSVEGEKLFF. The CDR3 coding sequence is TGTGCCAGCAGCGTAGAAGGCGAAAAACTGTTTTTT.

The rearrangement links TRBV5-1 to TRBJ2-3; a weak D match, TRBD1 (6 bases). V lost 2 bases, J lost 1 base, and 11 bases lay in between. There are 15 residues in the CDR3. Per germline, CDR1 SGHRS and CDR2 YFSETQ. CDR3 loop: CASSFNRVGTDTQYF. The CDR3 region has the DNA TGCGCCAGCAGCTTTAACAGGGTTGGCACAGATACGCAGTATTTT.

This clone is categorized as medium-sized. The rearrangement joins TRBV4-3 to TRBJ2-1, with D maybe TRBD2 (6 bases). The V end was cut by 5 bases, the J end by 10 bases, with 15 bases between. The CDR3 covers 13 residues. The germline V gene encodes CDR1 LGHNA and CDR2 YSLEER. The CDR3 loop is CASSARTAGEQFF. The CDR3 DNA follows: TGCGCCAGCAGCGCCCGAACCGCGGGGGAGCAGTTCTTC.

This clone was seen more than once but under ten times. The gene calls are TRBV4-1 and TRBJ1-1, with D tentatively TRBD1 (5 bases). CDR1 and CDR2 from the germline V gene are MGHRA and YSYEKL. V was shortened by 1 base and J by 7 bases, with 13 bases between the two germline ends. The CDR3 loop spans 14 amino acids. CDR3 amino acids: CASSQARGIGEAFF. As DNA, the CDR3 is TGCGCCAGCAGCCAAGCCCGGGGGATAGGTGAAGCTTTCTTT.

The V gene is TRBV11-2, the J gene TRBJ2-1; tentative D call: TRBD2 (6 bases). Trimming took 4 bases from V and 5 from J, leaving 6 bases between them. The CDR3 loop spans 12 amino acids. Germline CDR1 is SGHAT and CDR2 is FQNNGV. CDR3 nucleotide sequence: TGTGCCAGCAGCTGGGGGGACAATGAGCAGTTCTTC. Its protein is CASSWGDNEQFF.

J is TRBJ1-3 and V is TRBV2; TRBD1 matches at 7 bases. Germline CDR1 SNHLY, CDR2 FYNNEI. The CDR3 extends over 15 amino acids. V lost 7 bases, J lost 4 bases, and 10 bases stayed unmatched. As DNA, the CDR3 is TGTGCCAGCACCGGACAGGTGGTATCCGGAAACACCATATATTTT. It specifies CASTGQVVSGNTIYF. Supplemented by reference TRBV2 and TRBJ1-3, the full variable domain reads EPEVTQTPSHQVTQMGQEVILRCVPISNHLYFYWYRQILGQKVEFLVSFYNNEISEKSEIFDDQFSVERPDGSNFTLKIRSTKLEDSAMYFCASTGQVVSGNTIYFGEGSWLTVV.

This rearrangement joins TRBV10-3 to TRBJ2-7, with D perhaps matching TRBD2 (6 bases). The CDR3 has 17 amino acids. V lost 9 bases and J 4 bases, leaving 28 bases between the germline ends. CDR1 ENHRY and CDR2 SYGVKD come from the germline V gene. This CDR3 is CAMTGPIRAGLEYEQYV. DNA for the CDR3: TGTGCCATGACGGGGCCAATACGGGCGGGATTAGAATACGAGCAGTACGTC.

The gene calls are TRBV5-1 and TRBJ1-3; 7 bases agree with TRBD1. V lost 4 bases, J lost 0 bases, and 10 bases stayed unmatched. Germline V CDR1 and CDR2: SGHRS, YFSETQ. The CDR3 is 17 amino acids. The CDR3 nucleotides read TGCGCCAGCAGCACGGAGACAGGGATTCGCTCTGGAAACACCATATATTTT. It is translated as CASSTETGIRSGNTIYF. Variable domain in full (rest from reference TRBV5-1 and TRBJ1-3): KAGVTQTPRYLIKTRGQQVTLSCSPISGHRSVSWYQQTPGQGLQFLFEYFSETQRNKGNFPGRFSGRQFSNSRSEMNVSTLELGDSALYLCASSTETGIRSGNTIYFGEGSWLTVV.

This clone was detected a few times. The chain combines TRBV7-9 with TRBJ2-1; D might be TRBD1 or TRBD2, each matching 5 bases. This CDR3 spans 13 amino acids. The germline V gene encodes CDR1 SEHNR and CDR2 FQNEAQ (reference sequence). The germline V and J ends were trimmed by 5 bases and 10 bases, with 15 bases remaining between them. The CDR3: CASSVTGPGEQFF. Here the CDR3 DNA reads TGTGCCAGCAGCGTAACGGGACCTGGGGAGCAGTTCTTC.

The chain combines TRBV30 with TRBJ1-3, with 7 nucleotides matching TRBD1. Germline V gene data show CDR1 as GTSNPN and CDR2 as SVGIG (reference sequence). Trimming at V came to 8 bases and at J to 3 bases, leaving 13 bases not matched to a gene. The length of the CDR3 is 15 residues. CDR3 in amino acids: CAQVSSGGVGNTIYF. The DNA of the CDR3 is TGTGCCCAGGTCTCGTCAGGGGGTGTTGGAAACACCATATATTTT.

The chain combines TRBV6-1 with TRBJ1-1; tentatively, D is TRBD1 (6 bases). Germline V CDR1 and CDR2: MNHNS, SASEGT. V was clipped by 3 bases and J by 10 bases, with 15 bases between them. This CDR3 comprises 13 residues. For the CDR3, the DNA is TGTGCCAGCAGTGACATTGGACAGTTGGGAGCTTTCTTT. Translation gives CASSDIGQLGAFF.

This chain joins TRBV5-6 and TRBJ2-5; no reliable D call. The CDR3 sequence is 14 residues long. V lost 2 bases to trimming and J lost 0 bases, with 8 bases between them. CDR1 and CDR2 (germline): SGHDT, YYEEEE. This chain's CDR3 is CASSFGPDQETQYF. In nucleotides, the CDR3 is TGTGCCAGCAGCTTTGGTCCAGACCAAGAGACCCAGTACTTC.

The V gene is TRBV2, the J gene TRBJ2-3; 13 bases are a match to TRBD2. The J segment lost 7 bases and the V segment lost 9 bases, leaving 4 bases of the junction unmatched. This CDR3 region has 13 residues. Germline V lookup: CDR1 SNHLY, CDR2 FYNNEI. The CDR3 DNA sequence: TGTGCCAGGGGGACTAGCGGGACGAATACGCAGTATTTT. Its translation: CARGTSGTNTQYF.

The chain is built from TRBV11-3 and TRBJ2-3; the match to TRBD2 covers 7 bases. There are 14 residues in the CDR3. From germline, CDR1 is SGHNT and CDR2 YENEEA. Unmatched junction bases numbered 7, after V lost 5 bases and J lost 5 bases. The DNA for the CDR3 is TGTGCCAGCAGCCCAAGCGTAGCGGGAGATACGCAGTATTTT. This translates into CASSPSVAGDTQYF. The full variable domain, in which reference TRBV11-3 and TRBJ2-3 provide the parts outside the CDR3, is EAGVVQSPRYKIIEKKQPVAFWCNPISGHNTLYWYLQNLGQGPELLIRYENEEAVDDSQLPKDRFSAERLKGVDSTLKIQPAELGDSAVYLCASSPSVAGDTQYFGPGTRLTVL.